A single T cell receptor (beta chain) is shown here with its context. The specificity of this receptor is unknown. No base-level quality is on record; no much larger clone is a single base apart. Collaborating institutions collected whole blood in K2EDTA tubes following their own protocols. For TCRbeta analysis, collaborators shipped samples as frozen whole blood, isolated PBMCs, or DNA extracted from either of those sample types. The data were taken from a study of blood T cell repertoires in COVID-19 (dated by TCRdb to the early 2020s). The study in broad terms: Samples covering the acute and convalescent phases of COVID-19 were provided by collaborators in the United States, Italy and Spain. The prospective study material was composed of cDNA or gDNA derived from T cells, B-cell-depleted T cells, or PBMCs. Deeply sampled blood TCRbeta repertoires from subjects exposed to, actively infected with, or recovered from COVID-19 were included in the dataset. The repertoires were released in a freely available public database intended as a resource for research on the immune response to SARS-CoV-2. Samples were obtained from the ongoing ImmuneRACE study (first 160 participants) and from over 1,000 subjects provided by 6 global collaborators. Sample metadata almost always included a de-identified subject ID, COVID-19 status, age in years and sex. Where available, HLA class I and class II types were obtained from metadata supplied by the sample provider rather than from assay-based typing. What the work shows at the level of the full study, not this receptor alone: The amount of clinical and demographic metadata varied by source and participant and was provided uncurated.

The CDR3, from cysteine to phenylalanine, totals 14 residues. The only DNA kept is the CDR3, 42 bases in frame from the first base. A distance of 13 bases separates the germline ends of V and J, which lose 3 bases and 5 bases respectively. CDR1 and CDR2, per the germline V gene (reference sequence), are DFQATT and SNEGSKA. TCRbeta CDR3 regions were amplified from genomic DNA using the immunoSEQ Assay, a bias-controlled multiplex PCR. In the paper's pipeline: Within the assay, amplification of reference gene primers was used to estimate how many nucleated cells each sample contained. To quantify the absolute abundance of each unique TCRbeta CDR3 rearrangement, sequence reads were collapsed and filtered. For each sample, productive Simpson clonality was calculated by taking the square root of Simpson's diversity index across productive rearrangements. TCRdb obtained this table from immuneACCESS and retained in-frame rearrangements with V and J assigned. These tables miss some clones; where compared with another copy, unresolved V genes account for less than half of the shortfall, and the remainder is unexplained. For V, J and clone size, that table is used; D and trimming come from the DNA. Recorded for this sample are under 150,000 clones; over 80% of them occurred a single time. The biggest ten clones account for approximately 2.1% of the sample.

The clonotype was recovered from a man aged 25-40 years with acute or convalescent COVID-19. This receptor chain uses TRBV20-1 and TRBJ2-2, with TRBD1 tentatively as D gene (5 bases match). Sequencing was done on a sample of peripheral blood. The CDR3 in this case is CSASPWGRTGELFF. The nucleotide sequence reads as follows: TGCAGTGCTAGTCCTTGGGGCCGGACCGGGGAGCTGTTTTTT.